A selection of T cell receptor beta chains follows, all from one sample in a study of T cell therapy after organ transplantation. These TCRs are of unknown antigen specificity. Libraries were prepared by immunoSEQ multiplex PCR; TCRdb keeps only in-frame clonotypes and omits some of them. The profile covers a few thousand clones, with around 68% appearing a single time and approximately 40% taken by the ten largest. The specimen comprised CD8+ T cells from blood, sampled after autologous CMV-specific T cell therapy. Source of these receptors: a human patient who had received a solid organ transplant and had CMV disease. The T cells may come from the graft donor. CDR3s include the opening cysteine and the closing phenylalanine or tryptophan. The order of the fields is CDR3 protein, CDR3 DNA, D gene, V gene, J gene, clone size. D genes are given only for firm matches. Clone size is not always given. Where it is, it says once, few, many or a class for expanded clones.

CDR3: CASSSWGEGGTEAFF; DNA: TGTGCCAGCAGCAGTTGGGGAGAGGGGGGAACTGAAGCTTTCTTT; D: -; V: TRBV11-1; J: TRBJ1-1; size: -
CDR3: CASSLYRDTEAFF; DNA: TGTGCCAGCAGTTTATATCGGGACACTGAAGCTTTCTTT; D: -; V: TRBV27; J: TRBJ1-1; size: -
CDR3: CASSQTVNTEAFF; DNA: TGTGCCAGCAGTCAGACAGTGAACACTGAAGCTTTCTTT; D: -; V: TRBV9; J: TRBJ1-1; size: -
CDR3: CASSLSRTSKIYQETQYF; DNA: TGTGCCAGCAGCTTGTCTAGGACTAGCAAAATATACCAAGAGACCCAGTACTTC; D: TRBD2; V: TRBV5-4; J: TRBJ2-5; size: few
CDR3: CASSSRTGPPYNEQFF; DNA: TGTGCCAGCAGCTCGCGGACAGGGCCACCCTACAATGAGCAGTTCTTC; D: TRBD1; V: TRBV5-4; J: TRBJ2-1; size: once
CDR3: CASSIRGGTAPDSGANVLTF; DNA: TGTGCCAGTAGTATTAGGGGCGGGACAGCTCCCGACTCTGGGGCCAACGTCCTGACTTTC; D: -; V: TRBV19; J: TRBJ2-6; size: few
CDR3: CASSLDGDYEQYF; DNA: TGTGCCAGCAGCTTGGACGGGGACTACGAGCAGTACTTC; D: -; V: TRBV5-6; J: TRBJ2-7; size: -
CDR3: CASSPRSYEQYF; DNA: TGTGCCAGCAGCCCGAGATCCTACGAGCAGTACTTC; D: -; V: TRBV7-2; J: TRBJ2-7; size: -
CDR3: CASSPLPQETQYF; DNA: TGTGCCAGCAGTCCTTTGCCTCAAGAGACCCAGTACTTC; D: -; V: TRBV27; J: TRBJ2-5; size: -
CDR3: CATGETTGAGNTIYF; DNA: TGTGCCACAGGGGAGACGACAGGGGCTGGAAACACCATATATTTT; D: TRBD1; V: TRBV15; J: TRBJ1-3; size: -
CDR3: CASSQDGVLNTEAFF; DNA: TGTGCCAGCAGCCAAGATGGGGTTTTGAACACTGAAGCTTTCTTT; D: -; V: TRBV14; J: TRBJ1-1; size: -
CDR3: CAISESEREPYNEQFF; DNA: TGTGCCATCAGTGAGTCAGAGCGGGAGCCCTACAATGAGCAGTTCTTC; D: TRBD2; V: TRBV10-3; J: TRBJ2-1; size: -
CDR3: CASSGSTPDTQYF; DNA: TGTGCCAGTAGCGGGAGTACGCCAGATACGCAGTATTTT; D: TRBD2; V: TRBV2; J: TRBJ2-3; size: -
CDR3: CASSAPHSYEQYF; DNA: TGTGCCAGCAGTGCCCCGCACTCCTACGAGCAGTACTTC; D: -; V: TRBV6-5; J: TRBJ2-7; size: once
CDR3: CASSSWGEGGTEAFF; DNA: TGTGCCAGCAGCAGTTGGGGAGAGGGGGGAACTGAAGCTTTCTTT; D: -; V: TRBV11-2; J: TRBJ1-1; size: few
CDR3: CASRVRGGLFSEAFF; DNA: TGTGCCAGCAGGGTCCGCGGGGGGCTCTTCTCTGAAGCTTTCTTT; D: -; V: TRBV13; J: TRBJ1-1; size: -
CDR3: CASSDVADLLQSYERYF; DNA: TGTGCCAGCAGTGACGTGGCAGATCTATTACAGTCCTACGAGCGGTACTTC; D: -; V: TRBV6-4; J: TRBJ2-7; size: -
CDR3: CASSQAGAWDNEQFF; DNA: TGTGCCAGCAGCCAAGCCGGGGCGTGGGACAATGAGCAGTTCTTC; D: -; V: TRBV14; J: TRBJ2-1; size: -